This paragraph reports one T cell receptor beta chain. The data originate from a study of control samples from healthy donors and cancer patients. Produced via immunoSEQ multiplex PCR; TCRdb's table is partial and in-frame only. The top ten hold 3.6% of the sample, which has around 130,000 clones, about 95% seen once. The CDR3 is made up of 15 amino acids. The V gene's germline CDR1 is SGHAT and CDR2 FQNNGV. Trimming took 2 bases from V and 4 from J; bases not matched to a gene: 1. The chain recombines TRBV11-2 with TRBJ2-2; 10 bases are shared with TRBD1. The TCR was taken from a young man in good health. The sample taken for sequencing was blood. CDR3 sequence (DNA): TGTGCCAGCAGCTTATGGACAGGGGGCACCGGGGAGCTGTTTTTT. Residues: CASSLWTGGTGELFF.